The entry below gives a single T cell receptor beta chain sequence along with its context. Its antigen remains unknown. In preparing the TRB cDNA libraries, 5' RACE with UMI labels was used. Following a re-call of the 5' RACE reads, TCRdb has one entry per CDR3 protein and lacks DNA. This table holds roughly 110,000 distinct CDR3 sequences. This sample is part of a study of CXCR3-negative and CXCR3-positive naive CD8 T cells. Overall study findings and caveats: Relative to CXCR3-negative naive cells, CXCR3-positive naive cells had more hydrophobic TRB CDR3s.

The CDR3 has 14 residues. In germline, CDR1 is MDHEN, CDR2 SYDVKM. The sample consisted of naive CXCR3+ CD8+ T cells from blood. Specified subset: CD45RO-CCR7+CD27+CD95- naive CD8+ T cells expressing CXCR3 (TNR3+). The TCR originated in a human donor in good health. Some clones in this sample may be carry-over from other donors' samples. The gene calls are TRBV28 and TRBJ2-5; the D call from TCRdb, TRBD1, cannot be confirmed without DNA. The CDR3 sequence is CASSLGTFQETQYF.